The rows below give T cell receptor beta chains drawn from one sample of a study of cytomegalovirus exposure and HLA in healthy donors. The protocol was immunoSEQ multiplex PCR, while the TCRdb copy is restricted to in-frame clones and leaves out a portion. The data contain roughly 130,000 clones, roughly four fifths of them seen just once; the ten biggest clones take up about 11%. The sequenced sample was PBMCs. The receptors here all came from a male donor in good health and CMV-seropositive. Both conserved end residues are part of each CDR3. D genes are given only for firm matches. Clone size is not always given. Where it is, it says once, few, many or a class for expanded clones.

V gene	CDR3 length	D gene	J gene	clone size	CDR3 protein	CDR3 DNA
TRBV15	14	.	TRBJ1-2	few	CATSSRVTGYGYTF	TGTGCCACCAGCAGCCGGGTCACCGGCTATGGCTACACCTTC
TRBV11-2	15	TRBD1	TRBJ1-5	.	CASSLTQGALQPQHF	TGTGCCAGCAGCTTAACCCAGGGGGCGCTTCAGCCCCAGCATTTT
TRBV19	15	.	TRBJ1-2	.	CASSISVEGDYGYTF	TGTGCCAGTAGTATATCGGTAGAGGGGGACTATGGCTACACCTTC
TRBV5-1	12	.	TRBJ2-2	few	CASSLGAGELFF	TGCGCCAGCAGCCTAGGGGCCGGGGAGCTGTTTTTT
TRBV28	14	.	TRBJ2-5	.	CASSLGGSQETQYF	TGTGCCAGCAGTTTAGGGGGGTCCCAAGAGACCCAGTACTTC
TRBV6-5	12	.	TRBJ2-7	few	CASSQTHGEQYF	TGTGCCAGCAGCCAAACACATGGCGAGCAGTACTTC
TRBV6-1	14	.	TRBJ2-7	.	CASSVRRGGYEQYF	TGTGCCAGCAGTGTCAGGCGGGGCGGCTACGAGCAGTACTTC
TRBV28	15	.	TRBJ1-3	.	CASSLYGPGGNTIYF	TGTGCCAGCAGTCTATATGGGCCGGGGGGAAACACCATATATTTT
TRBV29-1	12	.	TRBJ1-1	once	CSVWGMNTEAFF	TGCAGCGTCTGGGGCATGAACACTGAAGCTTTCTTT
TRBV10-3	15	TRBD1	TRBJ2-7	.	CAISPGQGYSYEQYF	TGTGCCATCAGTCCGGGACAGGGTTACTCCTACGAGCAGTACTTC
TRBV7-2	13	.	TRBJ2-7	.	CASSFGGSYEQYF	TGTGCCAGCAGCTTCGGGGGTTCCTACGAGCAGTACTTC
TRBV6-4	14	.	TRBJ1-5	few	CASSDSASNQPQHF	TGTGCCAGCAGTGACTCGGCCTCTAATCAGCCCCAGCATTTT
TRBV5-1	14	.	TRBJ2-5	.	CASSFGVRQETQYF	TGCGCCAGCAGCTTCGGAGTTCGCCAAGAGACCCAGTACTTC
TRBV28	13	.	TRBJ2-7	.	CASSTRLVIEQYF	TGTGCCAGCAGCACAAGACTAGTAATAGAGCAGTACTTC
TRBV27	18	TRBD2	TRBJ2-7	.	CAKFNIVLAGTSQYEQYF	TGTGCCAAATTTAATATCGTACTAGCGGGAACCAGTCAGTACGAGCAGTACTTC
TRBV6-5	14	.	TRBJ1-1	.	CASSYGQMNTEAFF	TGTGCCAGCAGTTATGGGCAGATGAACACTGAAGCTTTCTTT
TRBV5-6	16	.	TRBJ2-5	once	CASSFGVNPTEETQYF	TGTGCCAGCAGCTTCGGTGTCAATCCAACGGAAGAGACCCAGTACTTC
TRBV5-4	15	TRBD1	TRBJ2-5	once	CASSSTRQGGETQYF	TGTGCCAGCAGCTCTACCCGACAGGGGGGGGAGACCCAGTACTTC
TRBV27	15	.	TRBJ2-1	once	CASRKSGPSYNEQFF	TGTGCCAGCAGGAAGAGCGGTCCCTCCTACAATGAGCAGTTCTTC
TRBV25-1	12	.	TRBJ2-7	.	CASSVTVYEQYF	TGTGCCAGCAGTGTCACAGTCTACGAGCAGTACTTC
TRBV9	12	TRBD1	TRBJ1-1	.	CASSVGQGVAFF	TGTGCCAGCAGCGTAGGACAGGGCGTAGCTTTCTTT
TRBV12-5	15	.	TRBJ1-1	.	CASGSALSGDTEAFF	TGTGCTAGTGGTTCCGCACTCTCAGGGGACACTGAAGCTTTCTTT
TRBV5-1	13	.	TRBJ1-1	.	CASSLASDLEAFF	TGCGCCAGCAGCTTGGCAAGCGACTTAGAAGCTTTCTTT
TRBV19	14	TRBD1	TRBJ1-4	.	CASSTAGGDEKLFF	TGTGCCAGTAGTACAGCAGGGGGCGATGAAAAACTGTTTTTT
TRBV18	14	.	TRBJ2-2	.	CASSPPTGTGELFF	TGTGCCAGCTCACCACCTACAGGTACCGGGGAGCTGTTTTTT
TRBV7-2	16	.	TRBJ2-1	.	CASSLAHGGSYNEQFF	TGTGCCAGCAGCTTAGCCCACGGGGGCTCCTACAATGAGCAGTTCTTC
TRBV27	13	.	TRBJ1-2	.	CASSLTRSYGYTF	TGTGCCAGCAGTTTAACCCGGAGTTATGGCTACACCTTC
TRBV12-2	14	.	TRBJ2-3	.	CASRFAPLADTQYF	TGTGCAAGTCGCTTCGCACCACTGGCAGATACGCAGTATTTT
TRBV6-5	13	.	TRBJ2-7	.	CASLSEEGYEQYF	TGTGCCAGTCTGAGCGAGGAGGGGTACGAGCAGTACTTC
TRBV27	15	TRBD1	TRBJ1-4	.	CASSDRTATNEKLFF	TGTGCCAGCTCGGACAGGACTGCAACTAATGAAAAACTGTTTTTT
TRBV7-2	14	.	TRBJ1-1	once	CASSSTRGNTEAFF	TGTGCCAGCAGCTCGACTAGGGGGAACACTGAAGCTTTCTTT
TRBV6-5	15	TRBD1	TRBJ1-3	.	CASTPTGGIGNTIYF	TGTGCCAGCACCCCGACAGGGGGAATCGGAAACACCATATATTTT
TRBV28	15	TRBD1	TRBJ2-7	.	CASRRGTGDLYEQYF	TGTGCCAGCAGGCGCGGGACAGGGGATCTGTACGAGCAGTACTTC
TRBV30	17	.	TRBJ1-3	.	CAWTAGRPGLSGNTIYF	TGTGCCTGGACTGCGGGGCGACCTGGCCTCTCTGGAAACACCATATATTTT
TRBV4-3	14	TRBD1	TRBJ2-3	.	CASSLGTGADTQYF	TGCGCCAGCAGCCTTGGGACAGGGGCCGATACGCAGTATTTT
TRBV11-1	12	TRBD2	TRBJ2-5	.	CASSTSGPKRYF	TGTGCCAGCAGCACTAGCGGACCGAAACGGTACTTC
TRBV13	15	TRBD2	TRBJ2-3	.	CASSSLGRESDTQYF	TGTGCCAGCAGCTCCCTGGGGCGGGAGTCGGATACGCAGTATTTT
TRBV10-3	13	.	TRBJ2-7	.	CAISGRDLNPQYF	TGTGCCATCAGTGGGAGGGACCTCAACCCCCAGTACTTC
TRBV28	13	.	TRBJ1-1	.	CASSPLPYTEAFF	TGTGCCAGCAGCCCCCTCCCTTACACTGAAGCTTTCTTT
TRBV6-5	14	TRBD1	TRBJ1-2	.	CASSPDRVMRGYTF	TGTGCCAGCAGTCCCGACAGGGTTATGAGGGGCTACACCTTC
TRBV19	15	TRBD2	TRBJ2-1	once	CASSIAGETYNEQFF	TGTGCCAGTAGTATCGCGGGAGAGACCTACAATGAGCAGTTCTTC
TRBV5-1	13	TRBD1	TRBJ2-3	few	CASSLRGPDTQYF	TGCGCCAGCAGCTTGAGGGGGCCAGATACGCAGTATTTT
TRBV30	12	.	TRBJ1-2	.	CAWSPRQAGYTF	TGTGCCTGGAGTCCGCGACAGGCTGGCTACACCTTC
TRBV5-1	19	.	TRBJ2-2	.	CASSLAGFRGEGNTGELFF	TGCGCCAGCAGCTTGGCCGGATTCCGTGGAGAGGGGAACACCGGGGAGCTGTTTTTT
TRBV11-3	15	.	TRBJ2-7	.	CASSAGQMPAYEQYF	TGTGCCAGCAGCGCCGGACAGATGCCCGCCTACGAGCAGTACTTC
TRBV28	12	.	TRBJ1-3	.	CASSFSGNTIYF	TGTGCCAGCAGTTTTAGTGGAAACACCATATATTTT
TRBV30	13	TRBD2	TRBJ2-1	.	CAWTGLASNEQFF	TGTGCCTGGACGGGACTAGCAAGCAATGAGCAGTTCTTC
TRBV29-1	11	TRBD1	TRBJ1-2	.	CSVEAGGGYTF	TGCAGCGTTGAAGCAGGGGGAGGCTACACCTTC
TRBV9	16	TRBD1	TRBJ2-7	.	CASSASGTGHLQEQYF	TGTGCCAGCAGCGCATCCGGGACAGGGCATCTGCAGGAGCAGTACTTC
TRBV28	14	.	TRBJ1-5	.	CASSPRGWRQPQHF	TGTGCCAGCAGCCCGCGGGGTTGGCGGCAGCCCCAGCATTTT